These T cell receptor beta chains were read from a single sample in a study of T-cell reconstitution after alpha-beta-depleted transplantation in children. Each CDR3 protein gets one entry after TCRdb re-called the PCR reads with MiXCR. This sample has under 300,000 distinct CDR3 sequences; more than 7.5% occur once, and the top ten carry around 5%. The sample in question was PBMCs from the stem cell graft donor, obtained from the stem cell graft. All receptors derive from a human donor who donated a stem cell graft to a child with SCID. The CDR3 runs from the conserved cysteine through the conserved F or W. D genes are given only for firm matches. Rows give clone size only sometimes, using once, few, many, or a class for an expanded clone.

d_call: .
clone_size: .
j_call: TRBJ2-7
v_call: TRBV12-3/TRBV12-4
cdr3_aa: CASSLREGNYEQYF
cdr3_nt: TGTGCCAGCAGTTTGAGGGAAGGGAACTACGAGCAGTACTTC

d_call: .
clone_size: many
j_call: TRBJ1-1
v_call: TRBV5-1
cdr3_aa: CASSSGPDRLNTEAFF
cdr3_nt: TGCGCCAGCAGCTCCGGCCCCGACAGGTTGAACACTGAAGCTTTCTTT

d_call: TRBD2
clone_size: many
j_call: TRBJ2-3
v_call: TRBV5-1
cdr3_aa: CASSLGSGGGFTDTQYF
cdr3_nt: TGCGCCAGCAGCTTGGGTTCTGGCGGGGGGTTCACAGATACGCAGTATTTT

d_call: .
clone_size: many
j_call: TRBJ2-7
v_call: TRBV7-2
cdr3_aa: CASSLSRSGASYEQYF
cdr3_nt: TGTGCCAGCAGCTTATCTAGGTCAGGCGCCTCCTACGAGCAGTACTTC

d_call: TRBD2
clone_size: many
j_call: TRBJ2-3
v_call: TRBV28
cdr3_aa: CASSGSQAGADTQYF
cdr3_nt: TGTGCCAGCAGTGGGTCGCAAGCGGGGGCAGATACGCAGTATTTT

d_call: .
clone_size: many
j_call: TRBJ2-3
v_call: TRBV3-1
cdr3_aa: CASSPRGSRTDTQYF
cdr3_nt: TGTGCCAGCAGCCCTCGAGGGTCCCGCACAGATACGCAGTATTTT

d_call: .
clone_size: many
j_call: TRBJ2-3
v_call: TRBV5-1
cdr3_aa: CASSSLGATTDTQYF
cdr3_nt: TGCGCCAGCAGCTCCCTAGGAGCCACCACAGATACGCAGTATTTT

d_call: .
clone_size: many
j_call: TRBJ2-1
v_call: TRBV5-1
cdr3_aa: CASSLGAGRSYNEQFF
cdr3_nt: TGCGCCAGCAGCTTGGGGGCAGGAAGGTCCTACAATGAGCAGTTCTTC

d_call: .
clone_size: many
j_call: TRBJ1-1
v_call: TRBV20-1
cdr3_aa: CSAWMRLMNTEAFF
cdr3_nt: TGCAGTGCTTGGATGCGGCTCATGAACACTGAAGCTTTCTTT

d_call: .
clone_size: .
j_call: TRBJ2-3
v_call: TRBV7-9
cdr3_aa: CASSFSVGRGSTDTQYF
cdr3_nt: TGTGCCAGCAGCTTTTCAGTAGGGCGGGGAAGCACAGATACGCAGTATTTT

d_call: .
clone_size: many
j_call: TRBJ2-1
v_call: TRBV12-3/TRBV12-4
cdr3_aa: CASTLGLSYNEQFF
cdr3_nt: TGTGCCAGCACTCTGGGTCTTTCCTACAATGAGCAGTTCTTC

d_call: TRBD1
clone_size: many
j_call: TRBJ1-1
v_call: TRBV3-1
cdr3_aa: CASSLGGGGRTFF
cdr3_nt: TGTGCCAGCAGCCTCGGGGGAGGGGGCAGGACTTTCTTT

d_call: .
clone_size: many
j_call: TRBJ1-2
v_call: TRBV3-1
cdr3_aa: CASSQGTGTLVRTYGYTF
cdr3_nt: TGTGCCAGCAGCCAAGGAACCGGGACACTCGTCCGGACCTATGGCTACACCTTC

d_call: TRBD1
clone_size: many
j_call: TRBJ2-7
v_call: TRBV30
cdr3_aa: CAWSPGTASYEQYF
cdr3_nt: TGTGCCTGGAGCCCCGGGACAGCTTCCTACGAGCAGTACTTC

d_call: .
clone_size: few
j_call: TRBJ1-5
v_call: TRBV4-1
cdr3_aa: CASSQYDSSNQPQHF
cdr3_nt: TGCGCCAGCAGCCAATACGACAGTAGCAATCAGCCCCAGCATTTT

d_call: .
clone_size: few
j_call: TRBJ2-7
v_call: TRBV7-2
cdr3_aa: CASRFGLGLDYEQYF
cdr3_nt: TGTGCCAGCAGGTTTGGTCTGGGCCTGGACTACGAGCAGTACTTC

d_call: .
clone_size: few
j_call: TRBJ1-2
v_call: TRBV4-2
cdr3_aa: CASSQMGTGYGYTF
cdr3_nt: TGTGCCAGCAGCCAAATGGGCACTGGTTATGGCTACACCTTC

d_call: .
clone_size: many
j_call: TRBJ1-1
v_call: TRBV24-1
cdr3_aa: CATSDGNADPLNTEAFF
cdr3_nt: TGTGCCACCAGTGATGGAAACGCGGACCCTTTGAACACTGAAGCTTTCTTT

d_call: .
clone_size: many
j_call: TRBJ1-5
v_call: TRBV4-1
cdr3_aa: CASSQTVYSNQPQHF
cdr3_nt: TGCGCCAGCAGCCAGACAGTGTATAGCAATCAGCCCCAGCATTTT

d_call: .
clone_size: many
j_call: TRBJ2-5
v_call: TRBV5-5
cdr3_aa: CASSLSGHPTLQETQYF
cdr3_nt: TGTGCCAGCAGCTTGTCGGGACACCCAACTCTCCAAGAGACCCAGTACTTC

d_call: .
clone_size: many
j_call: TRBJ2-2
v_call: TRBV18
cdr3_aa: CASSDEGYTGELFF
cdr3_nt: TGTGCCAGCTCGGACGAGGGGTACACCGGGGAGCTGTTTTTT

d_call: .
clone_size: many
j_call: TRBJ2-3
v_call: TRBV29-1
cdr3_aa: CSVDPSTDTQYF
cdr3_nt: TGCAGCGTTGACCCCAGCACAGATACGCAGTATTTT

d_call: TRBD1
clone_size: .
j_call: TRBJ1-4
v_call: TRBV5-1
cdr3_aa: CASSFRGQINEKLFF
cdr3_nt: TGCGCCAGCAGCTTCAGGGGGCAGATTAATGAAAAACTGTTTTTT

d_call: .
clone_size: many
j_call: TRBJ2-7
v_call: TRBV15
cdr3_aa: CATSRDWLYEQYF
cdr3_nt: TGTGCCACCAGCAGAGATTGGCTCTACGAGCAGTACTTC

d_call: .
clone_size: many
j_call: TRBJ1-6
v_call: TRBV25-1
cdr3_aa: CASSAGMYMNSPLHF
cdr3_nt: TGTGCCAGCAGTGCCGGGATGTATATGAATTCACCCCTCCACTTT

d_call: .
clone_size: many
j_call: TRBJ1-1
v_call: TRBV20-1
cdr3_aa: CSARDLGGRIEAFF
cdr3_nt: TGCAGTGCTAGAGATCTCGGCGGAAGGATTGAAGCTTTCTTT

d_call: .
clone_size: many
j_call: TRBJ1-2
v_call: TRBV29-1
cdr3_aa: CSVGRGAYGYTF
cdr3_nt: TGCAGCGTTGGGAGGGGGGCGTATGGCTACACCTTC

d_call: TRBD1
clone_size: many
j_call: TRBJ2-1
v_call: TRBV20-1
cdr3_aa: CSASRTGGLRGSEQFF
cdr3_nt: TGCAGTGCTAGTCGGACAGGGGGTTTGAGAGGAAGTGAGCAGTTCTTC

d_call: TRBD1
clone_size: many
j_call: TRBJ2-5
v_call: TRBV5-5
cdr3_aa: CASSQGTGQETQYF
cdr3_nt: TGTGCCAGCAGCCAGGGGACAGGTCAAGAGACCCAGTACTTC

d_call: .
clone_size: many
j_call: TRBJ2-2
v_call: TRBV4-3
cdr3_aa: CASSQEGGNTGELFF
cdr3_nt: TGCGCCAGCAGCCAAGAGGGGGGGAACACCGGGGAGCTGTTTTTT

d_call: TRBD1
clone_size: many
j_call: TRBJ1-1
v_call: TRBV7-9
cdr3_aa: CASSLVRQGDPNTEAFF
cdr3_nt: TGTGCCAGCAGCTTAGTAAGGCAGGGGGACCCTAACACTGAAGCTTTCTTT

d_call: .
clone_size: .
j_call: TRBJ1-1
v_call: TRBV18
cdr3_aa: CASSPLAGGAAFF
cdr3_nt: TGTGCCAGCTCACCATTAGCGGGGGGCGCGGCTTTCTTT

d_call: TRBD1
clone_size: many
j_call: TRBJ1-5
v_call: TRBV28
cdr3_aa: CASSPLGQGIDQPQHF
cdr3_nt: TGTGCCAGCAGTCCCCTGGGACAGGGTATCGATCAGCCCCAGCATTTT

d_call: TRBD1
clone_size: many
j_call: TRBJ2-5
v_call: TRBV7-2
cdr3_aa: CASSSGQGIQETQYF
cdr3_nt: TGTGCCAGCAGCTCCGGACAGGGGATTCAAGAGACCCAGTACTTC

d_call: TRBD1
clone_size: few
j_call: TRBJ2-1
v_call: TRBV7-8
cdr3_aa: CASSYTGGGEQFF
cdr3_nt: TGTGCCAGCAGTTATACAGGGGGCGGTGAGCAGTTCTTC

d_call: TRBD1
clone_size: .
j_call: TRBJ1-1
v_call: TRBV19
cdr3_aa: CASSYRQGSNTEAFF
cdr3_nt: TGTGCCAGTAGTTATCGACAGGGCTCTAACACTGAAGCTTTCTTT

d_call: .
clone_size: many
j_call: TRBJ1-1
v_call: TRBV5-1
cdr3_aa: CASMNWGETEAFF
cdr3_nt: TGCGCCAGCATGAATTGGGGGGAAACTGAAGCTTTCTTT

d_call: TRBD1
clone_size: many
j_call: TRBJ1-1
v_call: TRBV5-1
cdr3_aa: CASSNTGGTEAFF
cdr3_nt: TGCGCCAGCAGCAACACAGGGGGCACTGAAGCTTTCTTT

d_call: TRBD1
clone_size: many
j_call: TRBJ2-1
v_call: TRBV5-6
cdr3_aa: CASSLLSGGFHNEQFF
cdr3_nt: TGTGCCAGCAGCTTGCTGTCAGGGGGCTTCCACAATGAGCAGTTCTTC

d_call: .
clone_size: many
j_call: TRBJ2-3
v_call: TRBV20-1
cdr3_aa: CSAASWGARTDTQYF
cdr3_nt: TGCAGTGCTGCCAGTTGGGGGGCCCGGACAGATACGCAGTATTTT

d_call: TRBD2
clone_size: few
j_call: TRBJ2-3
v_call: TRBV28
cdr3_aa: CASSSPAGDLTDTQYF
cdr3_nt: TGTGCCAGCAGCTCCCCAGCGGGGGACCTCACAGATACGCAGTATTTT

d_call: TRBD2
clone_size: many
j_call: TRBJ2-5
v_call: TRBV5-1
cdr3_aa: CASSRSPGLAEETQYF
cdr3_nt: TGCGCCAGCAGCCGAAGTCCGGGACTAGCGGAAGAGACCCAGTACTTC

d_call: TRBD1
clone_size: few
j_call: TRBJ1-5
v_call: TRBV7-8
cdr3_aa: CASSLEAGGVEFFRPQHF
cdr3_nt: TGTGCCAGCAGCCTGGAGGCAGGGGGCGTTGAGTTTTTTCGGCCCCAGCATTTT

d_call: .
clone_size: many
j_call: TRBJ1-2
v_call: TRBV10-3
cdr3_aa: CAISASGGSGYTF
cdr3_nt: TGTGCCATCAGTGCCTCGGGGGGGAGCGGCTACACCTTC

d_call: TRBD1
clone_size: many
j_call: TRBJ1-1
v_call: TRBV29-1
cdr3_aa: CSAQRGRGQGEAFF
cdr3_nt: TGCAGCGCCCAGAGGGGCAGGGGGCAGGGTGAAGCTTTCTTT

d_call: .
clone_size: .
j_call: TRBJ2-5
v_call: TRBV7-6
cdr3_aa: CASSPLKPQGGETQYF
cdr3_nt: TGTGCCAGCTCACCACTTAAGCCGCAAGGGGGAGAGACCCAGTACTTC

d_call: .
clone_size: many
j_call: TRBJ1-2
v_call: TRBV9
cdr3_aa: CASSVGPFAGAEGYTF
cdr3_nt: TGTGCCAGCAGCGTAGGCCCGTTCGCAGGGGCTGAAGGCTACACCTTC

d_call: .
clone_size: few
j_call: TRBJ2-2
v_call: TRBV4-3
cdr3_aa: CASSQEFTGLNTGELFF
cdr3_nt: TGCGCCAGCAGCCAAGAATTCACCGGCCTTAACACCGGGGAGCTGTTTTTT

d_call: .
clone_size: many
j_call: TRBJ2-5
v_call: TRBV19
cdr3_aa: CASSPITDQETQYF
cdr3_nt: TGTGCCAGTAGTCCCATAACCGACCAAGAGACCCAGTACTTC

d_call: TRBD2
clone_size: few
j_call: TRBJ2-2
v_call: TRBV7-2
cdr3_aa: CASSLLAGGELFF
cdr3_nt: TGTGCCAGCAGCCTACTAGCGGGGGGGGAGCTGTTTTTT